These 32 T cell receptor beta chains originate from one sample sequenced in a study of T cells in Graves' hyperthyroidism and ophthalmopathy. TCR beta CDR3 sequences were amplified from RNA transcripts. A first-round RT-PCR of the TCR CDR3 used the HTBI primer set. TCRdb redid the calling of the multiplex PCR reads with MiXCR, one entry per CDR3 protein. Of about 590,000 distinct CDR3 sequences listed, 11% to 15% are singletons. Sequencing input: blood. The source is a woman aged 18-29 years with Graves' ophthalmopathy.

This chain joins TRBV7-2 and TRBJ1-4; no clear D. Germline CDR1 SGHTA, CDR2 FQGNSA. Trimming took off 5 bases at V and 8 bases at J, with 9 bases between the two ends. This CDR3 spans 12 amino acids. This CDR3 reads CASSPDKEKLFF. The CDR3 DNA is TGTGCCAGCAGCCCAGACAAGGAAAAACTGTTTTTT.

There are many counts of this clonotype. The chain combines TRBV20-1 with TRBJ2-3; possibly TRBD2 for D (5 bases). Germline V CDR1 and CDR2: DFQATT, SNEGSKA (reference sequence). The CDR3 extends over 16 amino acids. The ends were cut back, 0 bases at V and 2 bases at J, with 15 bases in the middle. In nucleotides, the CDR3 is TGCAGTGCTAGAGAGTTTGGGCGGGCGTACACAGATACGCAGTATTTT. It codes for CSAREFGRAYTDTQYF.

This clonotype appeared many times. The gene calls are TRBV20-1 and TRBJ2-5, with a weak D call TRBD1 (6 bases). CDR1 is DFQATT, CDR2 SNEGSKA, per germline (reference sequence). The CDR3 sequence is 15 residues long. The V end was cut by 6 bases, the J end by 1 base, with 18 bases between. Here the CDR3 DNA reads TGCAGTGCCCGGGACCCCAGGGACATCCAAGAGACCCAGTACTTC. Translation gives CSARDPRDIQETQYF.

The chain employs TRBV6-1 and TRBJ1-4; a possible D gene is TRBD1 (6 bases). The germline V gene encodes CDR1 MNHNS and CDR2 SASEGT. The CDR3 totals 15 residues. Trimming removed 6 bases at V and 8 bases at J, with 19 bases between. CDR3 sequence: CASSVSEGQGEKLFF. In DNA, the CDR3 is TGTGCCAGCAGCGTTTCTGAGGGCCAGGGGGAAAAACTGTTTTTT.

This clonotype came up many times. The chain is built from TRBV6-2 or TRBV6-3 and TRBJ2-7, with TRBD2 as a possible D gene (6 bases). The CDR3 is made up of 16 amino acids. Germline V gene data show CDR1 as MNHEY and CDR2 as SVGEGT. V gave up 6 bases and J gave up 3 bases, with 21 bases separating them. CDR3 residues: CASRSEIGGESYEQYF. In DNA form, the CDR3 reads TGTGCCAGCAGATCCGAAATTGGCGGGGAGAGCTACGAGCAGTACTTC.

J is TRBJ1-4 and V is TRBV4-1; D gene ambiguous. V was trimmed by 5 bases and J by 8 bases, leaving 15 bases between them. Germline V gene sequence: CDR1 MGHRA, CDR2 YSYEKL. There are 14 residues in the CDR3. CDR3 sequence (DNA): TGCGCCAGCAGCTTACACGAGGATTCCGAAAAACTGTTTTTT. This codes for CASSLHEDSEKLFF.

This clonotype showed up just a few times. The genes are TRBV19 and TRBJ2-5, with D tentatively TRBD1 (5 bases). This CDR3 spans 15 amino acids. Germline assignment: CDR1 LNHDA and CDR2 SQIVND (reference sequence). V shed 4 bases and J shed 0 bases, with 12 bases lying between them. The DNA for the CDR3 is TGTGCCAGTAGTAAGGGGCGCACGGACCAAGAGACCCAGTACTTC. Its protein is CASSKGRTDQETQYF.

At least ten counts were recorded for this clonotype. CDR3 amino acids: CASGTGISYEQYF. The CDR3 DNA reads as TGTGCCAGCGGGACAGGGATTTCCTACGAGCAGTACTTC. The rearrangement uses TRBV2 and TRBJ2-7; 9 nucleotides line up with TRBD1. Germline CDR1 SNHLY, CDR2 FYNNEI. V lost 8 bases to trimming and J lost 1 base; unmatched junction nucleotides: 3. This CDR3 region has 13 residues.

Only a few counts were recorded for this clonotype. The genes are TRBV7-8 and TRBJ1-6; D unclear. The CDR3 contains 17 residues. The germline gives CDR1 SGHVS, CDR2 FQNEAQ. The V end was cut by 2 bases, the J end by 9 bases, with 20 bases between. DNA for the CDR3: TGTGCCAGCAGCTTATCCCGGGCCCCGTTGCCAATTTCACCCCTCCACTTT. This sequence encodes CASSLSRAPLPISPLHF.

This clonotype was observed a few times. CDR3 nucleotide sequence: TGCAGTGCTAAGGGGGCTGCCAATTCACCCCTCCACTTT. It codes for CSAKGAANSPLHF. This chain links TRBV20-1 with TRBJ1-6; 7 positions agree with TRBD1. This CDR3 contains 13 residues. V shed 4 bases, J shed 7 bases, and the junction held 4 bases outside the gene matches. Germline V lookup: CDR1 DFQATT, CDR2 SNEGSKA (reference sequence).

This chain connects TRBV6-1 to TRBJ2-5; 13 nucleotides line up with TRBD2. Germline V gene lookup returns CDR1 MNHNS and CDR2 SASEGT. Losses at the gene ends were 2 bases for V and 5 bases for J; bases not matched to a gene: 8. The CDR3 length is 17 residues. CDR3 sequence: CASSELRGLAGVETQYF. CDR3 nucleotides: TGTGCCAGCAGTGAACTCAGAGGACTAGCGGGAGTGGAGACCCAGTACTTC.

The rearrangement uses TRBV30 and TRBJ1-3; a weak D match, TRBD1 (6 bases). From germline, CDR1 is GTSNPN and CDR2 SVGIG (reference sequence). The germline V and J ends were trimmed by 1 base and 2 bases, with 18 bases remaining between them. This CDR3 is 17 amino acids long. Here the CDR3 DNA reads TGTGCCTGGAGTGAATATTTTGGGGGGCGCCCTGGAAACACCATATATTTT. It codes for CAWSEYFGGRPGNTIYF.

The rearrangement uses TRBV12-3 or TRBV12-4 and TRBJ2-1; a weak D match, TRBD2 (5 bases). Trimming pared 10 bases from V and 4 bases from J, leaving 5 bases between. CDR3 size: 10 residues. The CDR3 DNA reads as TGTGCCACGGGGTACAATGAGCAGTTCTTC. This codes for CATGYNEQFF.

This clonotype was recorded at least ten times. For the CDR3, the DNA is TGTGCCAGCAGCGGATCAACGTACCAAGAGACCCAGTACTTC. Amino acids: CASSGSTYQETQYF. J is TRBJ2-5 and V is TRBV7-9; D remains unclear. This CDR3 is 14 amino acids long. V was shortened by 5 bases and J by 0 bases, with 10 bases between the two germline ends. Germline V gives CDR1 SEHNR, CDR2 FQNEAQ (reference sequence).

This clonotype was recorded at least ten times. V usage is TRBV7-3 and J usage is TRBJ2-7; D gene ambiguous. CDR1 SGHTA and CDR2 FQGTGA come from the germline V gene. The CDR3 runs 14 residues. V gave up 0 bases and J gave up 3 bases, with 9 bases separating them. CDR3 residues: CASSLTIGSYEQYF. CDR3 nucleotides: TGTGCCAGCAGCTTAACCATCGGAAGCTACGAGCAGTACTTC. Full variable domain (missing parts from reference TRBV7-3 and TRBJ2-7): GAGVSQTPSNKVTEKGKYVELRCDPISGHTALYWYRQSLGQGPEFLIYFQGTGAADDSGLPNDRFFAVRPEGSVSTLKIQRTERGDSAVYLCASSLTIGSYEQYFGPGTRLTVT.

The sample holds many counts of this clonotype. This chain links TRBV5-1 with TRBJ2-3; maybe TRBD2 (5 bases). Per the germline V gene, CDR1 is SGHRS and CDR2 is YFSETQ. V dropped 6 bases and J dropped 4 bases, with 27 bases sitting between them. The CDR3 is made up of 18 amino acids. The CDR3 sequence is CASTWWLVGGRVADTQYF. The CDR3, as DNA: TGCGCCAGCACCTGGTGGTTAGTAGGAGGACGAGTCGCAGATACGCAGTATTTT.

This clonotype was seen at least ten times. This sequence joins TRBV27 and TRBJ2-3; D gene unclear. The CDR3 extends over 13 amino acids. Germline CDR1 reads MNHEY; CDR2 reads SMNVEV (reference sequence). Trimming took off 6 bases at V and 2 bases at J, with 9 bases between the two ends. The CDR3 DNA reads TGTGCCAGCAGCAACTACCCCACAGATACGCAGTATTTT. Protein product: CASSNYPTDTQYF.

In its sample, this clonotype was seen many times. The chain is built from TRBV18 and TRBJ1-2; 10 bases fit TRBD1. This CDR3 is built from 15 residues. V shed 4 bases and J 6 bases; nucleotides not matched to a gene: 8. Looked up from germline, CDR1 is KGHSH and CDR2 is LQKENI. The CDR3 DNA reads TGTGCCAGCTCACTACGTGGGACAGGGGAAGATGGCTACACCTTC. Translation gives CASSLRGTGEDGYTF.

This clonotype was observed a handful of times. V and J are TRBV18 and TRBJ2-7, with 12 positions matching TRBD2. V lost 1 base, J lost 5 bases, and 6 bases stayed unmatched. CDR3 length: 16 residues. Germline CDR1 reads KGHSH; CDR2 reads LQKENI. CDR3 amino acids: CASSPQLAGGADEQYF. CDR3 nucleotide sequence: TGTGCCAGCTCACCACAACTAGCGGGAGGTGCCGACGAGCAGTACTTC.

V is TRBV7-2 and J is TRBJ2-7, with 9 bases fitting TRBD1. The CDR3 totals 14 residues. CDR1 SGHTA and CDR2 FQGNSA come from the germline V gene. With 5 bases clipped from V and 4 bases from J, the junction kept 6 bases outside the gene matches. The CDR3 DNA follows: TGTGCCAGCAGCACCCGACAGGGGGGTTACGAGCAGTACTTC. This sequence encodes CASSTRQGGYEQYF. Together with reference TRBV7-2 and TRBJ2-7, the CDR3 gives the full variable domain: GAGVSQSPSNKVTEKGKDVELRCDPISGHTALYWYRQSLGQGLEFLIYFQGNSAPDKSGLPSDRFSAERTGGSVSTLTIQRTQQEDSAVYLCASSTRQGGYEQYFGPGTRLTVT.

This clonotype came up a few times. The V gene is TRBV5-1, the J gene TRBJ2-2; 8 bases map to TRBD1. The CDR3 loop spans 14 amino acids. Germline loops: CDR1 SGHRS, CDR2 YFSETQ. The trim removed 5 bases at V and 8 bases at J, leaving 8 bases unmatched. CDR3 protein: CASSSDQGAGELFF. For the CDR3, the DNA is TGCGCCAGCAGTTCAGACCAGGGGGCAGGGGAGCTGTTTTTT.

The table lists this clonotype with many counts. The chain links TRBV11-2 to TRBJ2-7; TRBD2 might be the D (5 bases). The V end was cut by 5 bases, the J end by 4 bases, with 9 bases between. The CDR3 is 12 amino acids. Per the germline V gene, CDR1 is SGHAT and CDR2 is FQNNGV. CDR3 in amino acids: CASSPPGYEQYF. The CDR3 DNA reads as TGTGCCAGCAGCCCGCCGGGGTACGAGCAGTACTTC.

The chain joins TRBV4-1 to TRBJ2-5; 11 bases are shared with TRBD1. V was pared by 2 bases and J by 5 bases, with 10 bases of the junction left unmatched. Germline CDR1 reads MGHRA; CDR2 reads YSYEKL. The CDR3 is 17 amino acids. CDR3 residues: CASSQRGTGGSCETQYF. CDR3 nucleotides: TGCGCCAGCAGCCAAAGGGGGACAGGGGGTTCCTGCGAGACCCAGTACTTC.

This clonotype was found a few times. This chain links TRBV2 with TRBJ2-2, with 16 positions matching TRBD2. The CDR3 covers 16 residues. V lost 7 bases to trimming and J lost 7 bases; unmatched junction nucleotides: 6. The V gene's germline CDR1 is SNHLY and CDR2 FYNNEI. This CDR3 reads CASTPGLAGGVGELFF. The CDR3 DNA reads as TGTGCCAGCACCCCGGGACTAGCGGGAGGGGTCGGGGAGCTGTTTTTT.

This rearrangement joins TRBV5-4 to TRBJ2-1; 7 bases map to TRBD2. The CDR3 extends over 14 amino acids. V was pared by 6 bases and J by 6 bases, with 9 bases of the junction left unmatched. CDR1 and CDR2 (germline): SGHNT, YYREEE (reference sequence). As DNA, the CDR3 is TGTGCCAGCAAAGGGAGGGCCCTAGGCAATGAGCAGTTCTTC. The encoded protein is CASKGRALGNEQFF. Combining the CDR3 with reference TRBV5-4 and TRBJ2-1 gives the whole variable domain ETGVTQSPTHLIKTRGQQVTLRCSSQSGHNTVSWYQQALGQGPQFIFQYYREEENGRGNFPPRFSGLQFPNYSSELNVNALELDDSALYLCASKGRALGNEQFFGPGTRLTVL.

As regards this clonotype: With a much larger clone just one base away, this may be a read error. CDR3 sequence: CASSPPSADSYEQYF. The CDR3 DNA sequence: TGTGCCAGCAGCCCCCCCAGCGCCGACTCCTACGAGCAGTACTTC. The V gene is TRBV11-2, the J gene TRBJ2-7, with D uncertain. Trimming cost V 5 bases and J 0 bases, with 14 bases left between them. Germline CDR1 reads SGHAT; CDR2 reads FQNNGV. The CDR3 totals 15 residues.

Only a few counts were recorded for this clonotype. The chain combines TRBV14 with TRBJ2-2, with D uncertain. CDR1 is SGHDN and CDR2 is FVKESK in the germline V gene. The CDR3 contains 12 residues. V shed 4 bases and J shed 6 bases, with 6 bases lying between them. In DNA form, the CDR3 reads TGTGCCAGCAGCCCTTGGGCCGGGGAGCTGTTTTTT. This encodes CASSPWAGELFF. The full variable domain, in which reference TRBV14 and TRBJ2-2 provide the parts outside the CDR3, is EAGVTQFPSHSVIEKGQTVTLRCDPISGHDNLYWYRRVMGKEIKFLLHFVKESKQDESGMPNNRFLAERTGGTYSTLKVQPAELEDSGVYFCASSPWAGELFFGEGSRLTVL.

The sample holds many counts of this clonotype. The gene calls are TRBV12-3 or TRBV12-4 and TRBJ1-6; weak D call: TRBD1 (5 bases). The CDR3 runs 15 residues. The V and J ends lost 3 bases and 10 bases respectively, with 16 bases between them. CDR3 sequence reads: CASSLTDLGGSPLHF. CDR3 nucleotide sequence: TGTGCCAGCAGTTTGACAGACCTTGGAGGATCACCCCTCCACTTT.

In its sample, this clonotype was seen many times. This chain uses TRBV28 with TRBJ2-7, with 8 bases identical to TRBD2. This CDR3 is 16 amino acids long. V lost 5 bases and J lost 0; bases outside the gene matches: 9. Germline CDR1 MDHEN, CDR2 SYDVKM. CDR3 amino acids: CASSLILAGGSYEQYF. The DNA of the CDR3 is TGTGCCAGCAGTCTTATCTTGGCGGGAGGCTCCTACGAGCAGTACTTC.

This clonotype was counted ten times or more. The gene calls are TRBV12-3 or TRBV12-4 and TRBJ2-1; D not certain. The CDR3 is 14 residues long. The V and J ends lost 1 base and 8 bases respectively, with 12 bases between them. The CDR3 region is CASSLGAWLHEQFF. The CDR3 DNA reads as TGTGCCAGCAGTTTAGGAGCTTGGTTACATGAGCAGTTCTTC.

This clonotype has a count of ten or more. The rearrangement joins TRBV5-4 to TRBJ2-3; no clear D gene. This CDR3 is built from 16 residues. Trimming removed 2 bases at V and 3 bases at J, with 16 bases between. Germline V gene data show CDR1 as SGHNT and CDR2 as YYREEE (reference sequence). The CDR3 here is CASSFEADPLTDTQYF. CDR3 nucleotides: TGTGCCAGCAGCTTTGAGGCTGACCCCTTGACAGATACGCAGTATTTT.

As regards this clonotype: A read error may be the cause here, since a much bigger clone is one base away. This sequence joins TRBV6-2 or TRBV6-3 and TRBJ1-4; 7 nucleotides match TRBD1. From germline, CDR1 is MNHEY and CDR2 SVGEGT. This CDR3 has 16 residues. This chain's CDR3 is CASSYETGQSNEELFF. CDR3 DNA sequence: TGTGCCAGCAGTTACGAGACGGGACAGTCTAATGAAGAACTGTTTTTT.